This record concerns one TCR beta chain sequence. The antigen is undetermined. This record comes from a study of PD-1 blockade in classical Hodgkin lymphoma. Study results and limitations: The CD4+ diversity rise by C4D1 was clearest in complete responders.

Sequenced by immunoSEQ multiplex PCR; TCRdb stores in-frame clones only, minus some. The table has about 63,000 clones, around nine tenths seen once. Each patient's relapse followed autologous stem cell transplantation, and brentuximab vedotin exposure varied. The CDR3 is 14 residues long. V was clipped by 3 bases and J by 0 bases, with 8 bases between them. Per germline, CDR1 KGHSH and CDR2 LQKENI. This clonotype originated in a human donor with classical Hodgkin lymphoma. The sample here was peripheral blood mononuclear cells (PBMCs), taken before the second cycle of nivolumab. The chain carries TRBV18 and TRBJ1-2, with D uncertain. CDR3 sequence (DNA): TGTGCCAGCTCACCTCAGGCTTCTAACTATGGCTACACCTTC. Its protein product is CASSPQASNYGYTF.